This TCR beta chain was recovered during a study of blood T cell repertoires in COVID-19. Study background: The United States, Italy and Spain were the sources of the acute and convalescent COVID-19 samples.

This study enrolled people aged roughly 18 to 90 from around 26 US geographic areas. Donors were grouped by their self-reported clinical history. Methods used by the authors: It was from reference gene primer amplification that nucleated cell counts were estimated. Sequenced by immunoSEQ multiplex PCR; TCRdb stores in-frame clones only, minus some. The D gene and trimming were derived from the DNA, and the V and J assignments and clone size from that table. Of approximately 53,000 clones listed, roughly 80% are singletons. The CDR3 sequence is 16 residues long. V trimming: 4 bases; J trimming: 3 bases; junction bases outside the gene matches: 5. Germline values: CDR1 LNHDA, CDR2 SQIVND (reference sequence).

The sample comprised PBMCs or T cells enriched from blood (not recorded which). The chain has TRBV19 and TRBJ1-6; 8 bases align to TRBD1. The TCR comes from a woman between 50 and 59 years old with acute COVID-19. CDR3 protein: CASSRQGMDYNSPLHF. Here the CDR3 DNA reads TGTGCCAGTAGTAGACAGGGGATGGACTATAATTCACCCCTCCACTTT.